The 32 T cell receptor beta chains reported below all come from one sample, sequenced in a study of CD8 T cells in Susac syndrome. Roughly 0.5 to 1 ug RNA was reverse transcribed with random hexamers. TCRdb re-called the immunoSEQ multiplex PCR reads with MiXCR, one entry per CDR3 protein. The table includes more than 150,000 distinct CDR3 sequences, approximately 94% detected once. Sequencing input: CD8+ T cells from PBMCs. The receptors originated from a human donor with multiple sclerosis.

V gene TRBV27 combines with J gene TRBJ1-5, with D maybe TRBD1 (5 bases). V lost 3 bases and J 0 bases, leaving 12 bases between the germline ends. CDR3 size: 16 residues. The V gene's germline CDR1 is MNHEY and CDR2 SMNVEV (reference sequence). CDR3 amino acids: CASSLGPGVSNQPQHF. CDR3 nucleotides: TGTGCCAGCAGTTTGGGGCCAGGAGTTAGCAATCAGCCCCAGCATTTT.

The chain uses TRBV11-2 and TRBJ2-7; possible D gene TRBD1, 5 bases. The germline CDR1 and CDR2 sequences are SGHAT and FQNNGV. V gave up 5 bases and J gave up 0 bases, with 17 bases separating them. The CDR3 extends over 16 amino acids. The CDR3 DNA reads TGTGCCAGCAGCCCAGACAGATACCTTAACTCCTACGAGCAGTACTTC. The encoded protein is CASSPDRYLNSYEQYF.

The chain combines TRBV20-1 with TRBJ1-2, with D possibly matching TRBD1 (6 bases). This CDR3 spans 14 amino acids. Per germline, CDR1 DFQATT and CDR2 SNEGSKA (reference sequence). V lost 0 bases and J 5 bases, leaving 13 bases between the germline ends. The CDR3 DNA reads as TGCAGTGCTAGAGATGGGGGGCAGGGATATGGCTACACCTTC. Its protein product is CSARDGGQGYGYTF.

This rearrangement joins TRBV20-1 to TRBJ2-7; TRBD1 might be the D (6 bases). The germline V gene encodes CDR1 DFQATT and CDR2 SNEGSKA (reference sequence). Trimming took 0 bases from V and 4 from J, leaving 31 bases between them. The CDR3 sequence is 20 residues long. The chain's CDR3 is CSARDEDRPDRWGLSYEQYF. In DNA form, the CDR3 reads TGCAGTGCTAGAGATGAAGACCGACCGGACCGTTGGGGGCTATCGTACGAGCAGTACTTC.

The V and J genes are TRBV9 and TRBJ1-6, with D unresolved. The CDR3 is 12 amino acids. In germline, CDR1 is SGDLS, CDR2 YYNGEE. V was clipped by 7 bases and J by 10 bases, with 12 bases between them. CDR3 sequence: CASGGGRSPLHF. CDR3 bases: TGTGCCAGCGGAGGAGGGAGATCACCCCTCCACTTT.

This clonotype was observed a single time. The rearrangement uses TRBV27 and TRBJ2-2; D uncertain. The CDR3 is 13 amino acids. In germline, CDR1 is MNHEY, CDR2 SMNVEV (reference sequence). The germline V and J ends were trimmed by 5 bases and 3 bases, with 7 bases remaining between them. The chain's CDR3 is CASSRPYTGELFF. The CDR3 nucleotides read TGTGCCAGCAGTCGACCGTACACCGGGGAGCTGTTTTTT.

To note about this clonotype: Relative to the germline gene, one junction end is altered; a read error may explain this. The chain links TRBV27 to TRBJ1-1; D is unclear. Germline assignment: CDR1 MNHEY and CDR2 SMNVEV (reference sequence). CDR3 length equals 15 residues. The CDR3 DNA is TGTGCCAGCAGTGGACGACGAGAAGGCGACACTGAAGTTTTCTTT. Its translation: CASSGRREGDTEVFF.

This clonotype was counted a single time. This chain joins TRBV29-1 and TRBJ2-1; 7 bases agree with TRBD2. V was pared by 4 bases and J by 1 base, with 1 base of the junction left unmatched. The CDR3 is made up of 13 amino acids. Looked up from germline, CDR1 is SQVTM and CDR2 is ANQGSEA. CDR3 coding DNA: TGCAGCGTTGGGGGGGGTTCCTACAATGAGCAGTTCTTC. This translates into CSVGGGSYNEQFF.

J is TRBJ1-6 and V is TRBV5-6; 10 bases map to TRBD1. The ends lost 3 bases at V and 14 bases at J; junction bases unmatched: 8. Germline V gene data show CDR1 as SGHDT and CDR2 as YYEEEE. The CDR3 totals 14 residues. CDR3 region: CASSYGTGVAALHF. The CDR3 DNA reads as TGTGCCAGCAGCTACGGGACAGGGGTGGCGGCCCTCCACTTT. The entire variable domain, with the rest obtained from reference TRBV5-6 and TRBJ1-6, is as follows: DAGVTQSPTHLIKTRGQQVTLRCSPKSGHDTVSWYQQALGQGPQFIFQYYEEEERQRGNFPDRFSGHQFPNYSSELNVNALLLGDSALYLCASSYGTGVAALHFGNGTRLTVT.

This clonotype has a handful of counts. The chain combines TRBV6-5 with TRBJ2-7; D is unresolved. Germline CDR1 and CDR2: MNHEY and SVGAGI. V lost 3 bases to trimming and J lost 5 bases, with 11 bases between them. The CDR3 has 13 residues. CDR3 sequence reads: CASSYILGNEQYF. CDR3 DNA: TGTGCCAGCAGTTATATCCTCGGTAACGAGCAGTACTTC.

This clonotype was counted a single time. The chain is built from TRBV19 and TRBJ2-7, with a tentative D call TRBD1 (5 bases). The CDR3 loop spans 13 amino acids. Germline V lookup: CDR1 LNHDA, CDR2 SQIVND (reference sequence). The V end lost 6 bases, the J end lost 5 bases, and 14 bases lay between the germline ends. CDR3 nucleotide sequence: TGTGCCAGTAGGATGACAGAATGGGACGAGCAGTACTTC. This sequence encodes CASRMTEWDEQYF.

The J gene is TRBJ1-2, the V gene TRBV20-1; D unclear. Germline CDR1 is DFQATT and CDR2 is SNEGSKA (reference sequence). The V gene lost 5 bases and the J gene lost 5 bases, with 18 bases spanning the gap. The CDR3 totals 14 residues. The CDR3 DNA follows: TGCAGTGCTTCCTCTACTGGGAATACATATGGCTACACCTTC. This encodes CSASSTGNTYGYTF.

CDR3 sequence: CASSQVGGILSEQYF. In DNA form, the CDR3 reads TGCGCCAGCAGCCAAGTAGGCGGCATTCTGAGCGAGCAGTACTTC. The chain recombines TRBV4-1 with TRBJ2-7; no firm D call. Deletions cut 1 base from V and 6 bases from J, with 16 bases between. This CDR3 has 15 amino acids. Germline CDR1 is MGHRA and CDR2 is YSYEKL.

This chain's CDR3 is CASSANPQGKDGYTF. CDR3 nucleotide sequence: TGTGCCAGCAGCGCCAACCCCCAGGGGAAGGATGGCTACACCTTC. The chain joins TRBV7-9 to TRBJ1-2; TRBD1 is a possible D gene (6 bases). CDR3 size: 15 residues. Germline lookup yields CDR1 SEHNR and CDR2 FQNEAQ (reference sequence). V was clipped by 5 bases and J by 6 bases, with 19 bases between them.

This rearrangement joins TRBV29-1 to TRBJ1-1; tentatively, D is TRBD1 (5 bases). Germline CDR1 reads SQVTM; CDR2 reads ANQGSEA. The length of the CDR3 is 15 residues. Trimming pared 5 bases from V and 4 bases from J, leaving 20 bases between. The CDR3, as DNA: TGCAGCGTTCGGGACCCAAGAAATTCGGGCACTGAAGCTTTCTTT. Translating gives CSVRDPRNSGTEAFF.

The chain joins TRBV30 to TRBJ2-3; unclear D gene. Germline V gene lookup returns CDR1 GTSNPN and CDR2 SVGIG (reference sequence). CDR3 length: 15 amino acids. V shed 3 bases and J shed 1 base, with 14 bases lying between them. This CDR3 reads CAWSGRLGGTDTQYF. The CDR3 DNA reads TGTGCCTGGAGCGGAAGACTTGGGGGCACAGATACGCAGTATTTT.

The chain has TRBV2 and TRBJ2-2; D remains ambiguous. CDR1 is SNHLY and CDR2 is FYNNEI in the germline V gene. Between the trimmed V and J ends, which lost 7 bases and 0 bases, there was a span of 12 bases. The CDR3 contains 15 residues. The CDR3 DNA follows: TGTGCCAGCACCAGAGGTCTTACGAACACCGGGGAGCTGTTTTTT. Amino acid sequence: CASTRGLTNTGELFF.

This clonotype was picked up a small number of times. V and J are TRBV27 and TRBJ1-1; tentatively, D is TRBD1 (5 bases). The CDR3 has 12 amino acids. V lost 5 bases and J 7 bases, leaving 11 bases between the germline ends. Germline V CDR1 and CDR2: MNHEY, SMNVEV (reference sequence). The CDR3 sequence is CASSPGGGEAFF. The CDR3 DNA reads as TGTGCCAGCAGTCCAGGCGGGGGTGAAGCTTTCTTT.

This sequence joins TRBV7-2 and TRBJ2-7; 12 nucleotides agree with TRBD1. Germline assignment: CDR1 SGHTA and CDR2 FQGNSA. The CDR3 has 15 residues. V shed 3 bases, J shed 4 bases, and the junction held 4 bases outside the gene matches. CDR3 in DNA: TGTGCCAGCAGCTTGGGACAGGGGGCTAGATACGAGCAGTACTTC. Its protein product is CASSLGQGARYEQYF. The full variable domain, with the rest looked up from reference TRBV7-2 and TRBJ2-7, is GAGVSQSPSNKVTEKGKDVELRCDPISGHTALYWYRQSLGQGLEFLIYFQGNSAPDKSGLPSDRFSAERTGGSVSTLTIQRTQQEDSAVYLCASSLGQGARYEQYFGPGTRLTVT.

J is TRBJ1-5 and V is TRBV30; D is unclear. The CDR3 is made up of 13 amino acids. With 0 bases removed from V and 6 bases from J, the gap between germline ends came to 9 bases. Germline V gene sequence: CDR1 GTSNPN, CDR2 SVGIG (reference sequence). In nucleotides, the CDR3 is TGTGCCTGGAGTGTAGAGGGTCCTCAGCCCCAGCATTTT. This gives the protein CAWSVEGPQPQHF.

The chain combines TRBV7-8 with TRBJ1-5; weak D call: TRBD1 (6 bases). Per the germline V gene, CDR1 is SGHVS and CDR2 is FQNEAQ. Trimming removed 5 bases at V and 1 base at J, with 12 bases between. The CDR3 has 15 residues. This chain's CDR3 is CASSGGLGSNQPQHF. As DNA, the CDR3 is TGTGCCAGCAGCGGGGGCTTAGGGAGCAATCAGCCCCAGCATTTT. The full variable domain, its missing parts supplied by reference TRBV7-8 and TRBJ1-5, is GAGVSQSPRYKVAKRGQDVALRCDPISGHVSLFWYQQALGQGPEFLTYFQNEAQLDKSGLPSDRFFAERPEGSVSTLKIQRTQQEDSAVYLCASSGGLGSNQPQHFGDGTRLSIL.

The chain joins TRBV6-4 to TRBJ2-3, with 14 bases aligning to TRBD2. With 0 bases clipped from V and 5 bases from J, the junction kept 1 base outside the gene matches. This CDR3 is 16 amino acids long. The V gene's germline CDR1 is MRHNA and CDR2 SNTAGT. This CDR3 is CASSDSGTSGGDTQYF. The CDR3 DNA reads as TGTGCCAGCAGTGACTCCGGGACTAGCGGGGGAGATACGCAGTATTTT.

The chain carries TRBV6-5 and TRBJ2-1; D ambiguous. Germline-derived CDR1 and CDR2 are MNHEY and SVGAGI. The CDR3 is 12 residues long. Trimming removed 7 bases at V and 9 bases at J, with 13 bases between. The CDR3: CASTNFKTEQFF. The CDR3 nucleotides read TGTGCCAGCACAAACTTCAAGACTGAGCAGTTCTTC.

The chain recombines TRBV12-3 or TRBV12-4 with TRBJ1-1; 7 bases are a match to TRBD1. J lost 13 bases, V lost 3 bases, and 5 bases had no gene match. This CDR3 contains 11 residues. The CDR3 region is CASSFNRGVFF. DNA for the CDR3: TGTGCCAGCAGTTTCAACAGGGGTGTTTTCTTT.

The chain carries TRBV29-1 and TRBJ1-1, with no clear D. Deletions cut 4 bases from V and 2 bases from J, with 14 bases between. The germline V gene encodes CDR1 SQVTM and CDR2 ANQGSEA. This CDR3 has 14 residues. CDR3 nucleotide sequence: TGCAGCGTTGTGACTCCACAGAGAAACACTGAAGCTTTCTTT. Amino acid sequence: CSVVTPQRNTEAFF. The whole variable domain, filled in from reference TRBV29-1 and TRBJ1-1, reads SAVISQKPSRDICQRGTSLTIQCQVDSQVTMMFWYRQQPGQSLTLIATANQGSEATYESGFVIDKFPISRPNLTFSTLTVSNMSPEDSSIYLCSVVTPQRNTEAFFGQGTRLTVV.

V is TRBV5-1 and J is TRBJ1-2, with 11 nucleotides matching TRBD1. Germline values: CDR1 SGHRS, CDR2 YFSETQ. The V segment lost 4 bases and the J segment 5 bases; nucleotides outside the gene matches: 10. The CDR3 totals 16 residues. CDR3 amino acids: CASSAGQGATGYGYTF. The CDR3 DNA reads TGCGCCAGCAGCGCAGGACAGGGGGCAACTGGATATGGCTACACCTTC.

The V call is TRBV12-3 or TRBV12-4, the J call TRBJ2-7; the D is unclear. Trimming took 8 bases from V and 5 from J, leaving 13 bases between them. The CDR3 contains 12 residues. CDR3 sequence: CASGQNFHEQYF. In DNA form, the CDR3 reads TGTGCCAGCGGCCAAAACTTCCACGAGCAGTACTTC.

The chain recombines TRBV25-1 with TRBJ1-1; D unclear. The CDR3 length is 15 residues. V lost 1 base and J 2 bases, leaving 11 bases between the germline ends. Germline assignment: CDR1 MGHDK and CDR2 SYGVNS. The CDR3 DNA reads TGTGCCAGCAGTGAATTCGAAGAGGGTAACACTGAAGCTTTCTTT. Protein sequence: CASSEFEEGNTEAFF.

This clonotype has just one count. This chain connects TRBV29-1 to TRBJ1-1; D call uncertain. The germline gives CDR1 SQVTM, CDR2 ANQGSEA. The V end lost 5 bases, the J end lost 6 bases, and 13 bases lay between the germline ends. CDR3 length equals 12 residues. The CDR3 here is CSVLGDHPEAFF. CDR3 DNA: TGCAGCGTTTTGGGTGACCACCCTGAAGCTTTCTTT.

The genes are TRBV15 and TRBJ1-5; 8 bases map to TRBD1. V shed 0 bases and J 6 bases; nucleotides not matched to a gene: 4. Germline CDR1 reads LNHNV; CDR2 reads YYDKDF (reference sequence). The CDR3 is 15 residues long. CDR3 residues: CATSRDPGGGQPQHF. CDR3 DNA sequence: TGTGCCACCAGCAGAGATCCAGGGGGCGGTCAGCCCCAGCATTTT.

This clonotype was detected once. The rearrangement uses TRBV4-1 and TRBJ2-7, with D maybe TRBD2 (6 bases). The V and J ends lost 5 bases and 3 bases respectively, with 14 bases between them. Germline V gives CDR1 MGHRA, CDR2 YSYEKL. This CDR3 is built from 14 residues. This CDR3 is CASSSGVGGYEQYF. The CDR3 nucleotides are TGCGCCAGCAGCTCGGGGGTTGGGGGCTACGAGCAGTACTTC.

This clonotype has just one count. J is TRBJ2-2 and V is TRBV13; D not resolved. The V end was cut by 0 bases, the J end by 0 bases, with 11 bases between. This CDR3 has 17 amino acids. The V gene's germline CDR1 is PRHDT and CDR2 FYEKMQ (reference sequence). DNA of the CDR3: TGTGCCAGCAGCTTAGGGCCCAGTGAAACGAACACCGGGGAGCTGTTTTTT. Its protein is CASSLGPSETNTGELFF.